The subject of this entry is one T cell receptor beta chain. The sample is drawn from a study of T cell changes during pregnancy in multiple sclerosis. Method: immunoSEQ multiplex PCR; TCRdb's copy keeps in-frame clones and lacks some. The sample has 36,000 or so clones, roughly 92% seen once. CDR1 is SGHTA, CDR2 FQGTGA, per germline. Losses at the gene ends were 1 base for V and 9 bases for J; bases not matched to a gene: 4. This CDR3 is 15 amino acids long. The sequenced sample was PBMCs (not recorded whether the cells were cultured). The chain combines TRBV7-3 with TRBJ2-1; 12 nucleotides agree with TRBD2. This TCR derives from a female donor with multiple sclerosis, enrolled in a pregnancy study. The CDR3 DNA reads TGTGCCAGCAGCTTAAGACTAGCGGGAGCGGGTGAGCAGTTCTTC. It codes for CASSLRLAGAGEQFF.